Sequencing of this T cell receptor (beta chain) was carried out in a study of T-cell memory formation after mild COVID-19. Broader study findings: Whereas later expanders leaned CD4+, clones contracting day 15 to 85 showed a balanced CD4/CD8 makeup.

Comment on this clonotype: Its specificity is not known.

This CDR3 is 14 amino acids long. Germline assignment: CDR1 MNHEY and CDR2 SVGAGI. V trimming: 6 bases; J trimming: 5 bases; junction bases outside the gene matches: 10. MiXCR, run by TCRdb on the 5' RACE reads, gives a single entry per CDR3 protein. This sample carries 450,000 to 650,000 distinct CDR3 sequences, roughly 20% of them seen once, and the ten largest clones take 12%. Sequencing input: PBMCs or a T cell subset sorted from them (not recorded which). The receptor comes from an adult woman who had mild COVID-19 (a few samples of this study predate the infection). Cell type and time point are not known. The chain is built from TRBV6-5 and TRBJ2-7, with 7 nucleotides matching TRBD1. The CDR3 DNA reads as TGTGCCAGCAGAAAGACAGGGATTAGCCACGAGCAGTACTTC. It encodes CASRKTGISHEQYF.